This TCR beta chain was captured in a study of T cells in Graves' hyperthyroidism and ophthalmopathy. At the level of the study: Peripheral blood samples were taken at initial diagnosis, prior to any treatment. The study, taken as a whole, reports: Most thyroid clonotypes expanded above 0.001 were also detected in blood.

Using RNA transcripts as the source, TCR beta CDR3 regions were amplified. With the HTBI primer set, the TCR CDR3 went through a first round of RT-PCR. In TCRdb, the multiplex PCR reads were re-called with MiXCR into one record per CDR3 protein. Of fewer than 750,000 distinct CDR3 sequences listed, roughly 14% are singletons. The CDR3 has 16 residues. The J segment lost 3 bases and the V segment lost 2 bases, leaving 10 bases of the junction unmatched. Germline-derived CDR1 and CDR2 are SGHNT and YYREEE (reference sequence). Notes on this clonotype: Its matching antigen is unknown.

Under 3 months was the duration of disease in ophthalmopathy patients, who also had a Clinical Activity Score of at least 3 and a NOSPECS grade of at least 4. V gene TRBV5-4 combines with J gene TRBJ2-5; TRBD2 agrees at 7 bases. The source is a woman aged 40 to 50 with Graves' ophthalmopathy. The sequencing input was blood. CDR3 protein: CASSFGELAGKETQYF. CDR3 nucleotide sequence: TGTGCCAGCAGCTTCGGGGAGTTAGCGGGCAAAGAGACCCAGTACTTC.